Presented here are 32 T cell receptor beta chains from one specimen sequenced in a study of shared clonotypes between healthy human individuals. TCRdb keeps only in-frame clones here, not all; method: immunoSEQ multiplex PCR. The sample lists around 610,000 clones, approximately 96% occurring once. CD45RO-negative cells were positively selected for CCR7, leaving out terminally differentiated effector memory CD45RA+ cells. The sequenced material came from naive CD8+ T cells sorted from blood. Receptor source: a woman between 25 and 40 years old in good health.

The CDR3 DNA follows: TGTGCCAGCAGTGGCCTGGAGAGGTACGAGCAGTACTTC. The encoded protein is CASSGLERYEQYF. The V and J genes are TRBV28 and TRBJ2-7, with D unresolved. Trimming took off 5 bases at V and 4 bases at J, with 12 bases between the two ends. The CDR3 has 13 amino acids. Germline V gene sequence: CDR1 MDHEN, CDR2 SYDVKM.

V is TRBV15 and J is TRBJ2-1, with 7 nucleotides matching TRBD1. Germline loops: CDR1 LNHNV, CDR2 YYDKDF (reference sequence). Germline trimming cut 5 bases from V and 0 bases from J; bases unmatched to any gene: 10. The CDR3 covers 17 residues. The chain's CDR3 is CATSDTIDRASYNEQFF. CDR3 nucleotide sequence: TGTGCCACCAGCGACACCATCGACAGGGCCTCCTACAATGAGCAGTTCTTC.

The CDR3 nucleotides read TGTGCCAGCAGTTCGACAGGGGCAGGATACGAGCAGTACTTC. This sequence encodes CASSSTGAGYEQYF. This chain joins TRBV27 and TRBJ2-7, with 8 bases matching TRBD1. The V gene end was trimmed by 4 bases and the J gene end by 4 bases; junction bases not matched to a gene: 6. This CDR3 is built from 14 residues. Germline V lookup: CDR1 MNHEY, CDR2 SMNVEV (reference sequence).

V and J are TRBV28 and TRBJ1-5; 7 bases are shared with TRBD1. This CDR3 spans 14 amino acids. V lost 5 bases and J lost 7; bases outside the gene matches: 8. The germline gives CDR1 MDHEN, CDR2 SYDVKM. CDR3 DNA: TGTGCCAGCAGTACAGGGGTCAGGGGACAGCCCCAGCATTTT. It specifies CASSTGVRGQPQHF.

V usage is TRBV7-9 and J usage is TRBJ2-7; D call uncertain. CDR1 is SEHNR and CDR2 is FQNEAQ in the germline V gene (reference sequence). The V end lost 0 bases, the J end lost 7 bases, and 10 bases lay between the germline ends. This CDR3 contains 13 residues. CDR3 loop: CASSLAPGFEQYF. DNA for the CDR3: TGTGCCAGCAGCTTAGCGCCCGGGTTTGAGCAGTACTTC.

The V gene is TRBV9, the J gene TRBJ2-7, with 9 nucleotides matching TRBD2. The CDR3 loop spans 15 amino acids. Looked up from germline, CDR1 is SGDLS and CDR2 is YYNGEE. The V and J ends lost 1 base and 1 base, in that order; junction bases with no gene match: 3. The chain's CDR3 is CASSVYSGSSYEQYF. CDR3 nucleotide sequence: TGTGCCAGCAGCGTATATAGCGGGAGTTCCTACGAGCAGTACTTC.

J is TRBJ1-1 and V is TRBV28, with D possibly being TRBD1 (5 bases). Trimming cost V 3 bases and J 11 bases, with 13 bases left between them. This CDR3 comprises 12 residues. CDR1 and CDR2 from the germline V gene are MDHEN and SYDVKM. For the CDR3, the DNA is TGTGCCAGCAGTTTTGGAACAGGATCGGCTTTCTTT. Amino acid sequence: CASSFGTGSAFF.

This clone appeared once. This chain uses TRBV13 with TRBJ1-2, with a weak D call TRBD1 (5 bases). CDR1 is PRHDT and CDR2 is FYEKMQ in the germline V gene (reference sequence). The V and J ends lost 2 bases and 4 bases respectively, with 11 bases between them. This CDR3 has 14 amino acids. The CDR3 bases are TGTGCCAGCAGCTTACGGGGCAGTAGCTATGGCTACACCTTC. Translated, it gives CASSLRGSSYGYTF.

The gene calls are TRBV6-1 and TRBJ1-5; possibly TRBD1 for D (6 bases). CDR1 and CDR2 (germline): MNHNS, SASEGT. The length of the CDR3 is 11 residues. The V end was cut by 10 bases, the J end by 10 bases, with 14 bases between. Here the CDR3 reads CATATGGPQHF. DNA of the CDR3: TGTGCCACCGCGACAGGAGGACCCCAGCATTTT.

The chain links TRBV21-1 to TRBJ2-2; no check of the table's D call, TRBD1, against the DNA was made. TRBV21-1 is tagged as a pseudogene. CDR3 length equals 13 residues. This CDR3 is CASSKLGVGELFF. The CDR3 DNA is TGTGCCAGCAGCAAATTGGGCGTAGGGGAGCTGTTTTTT.

The rearrangement joins TRBV27 to TRBJ2-1; 10 nucleotides agree with TRBD1. J was trimmed by 7 bases and V by 5 bases; bases with no gene match: 8. The CDR3 is made up of 15 amino acids. The germline gives CDR1 MNHEY, CDR2 SMNVEV (reference sequence). CDR3 region: CASSPDRGLYNEQFF. The CDR3 coding sequence is TGTGCCAGCAGTCCCGACAGGGGGCTGTATAATGAGCAGTTCTTC.

As for this clone: The sample carries other DNA sequences with the same CDR3. The rearrangement uses TRBV28 and TRBJ1-5; D not certain. V lost 4 bases, J lost 4 bases, and 11 bases lay in between. The germline V gene has CDR1 MDHEN and CDR2 SYDVKM. This CDR3 is built from 14 residues. Here the CDR3 DNA reads TGTGCCAGCAGTTCCCGCTCGAGAAATCAGCCCCAGCATTTT. This encodes CASSSRSRNQPQHF.

The chain has TRBV9 and TRBJ2-7; tentatively, D is TRBD1 or TRBD2 (5 bases each). Germline V lookup: CDR1 SGDLS, CDR2 YYNGEE. This CDR3 has 14 amino acids. V lost 3 bases and J 0 bases, leaving 10 bases between the germline ends. CDR3 amino acids: CASSAWDGSYEQYF. The CDR3 nucleotides are TGTGCCAGCAGCGCCTGGGACGGCTCCTACGAGCAGTACTTC. Together with reference TRBV9 and TRBJ2-7, the CDR3 gives the full variable domain: DSGVTQTPKHLITATGQRVTLRCSPRSGDLSVYWYQQSLDQGLQFLIQYYNGEERAKGNILERFSAQQFPDLHSELNLSSLELGDSALYFCASSAWDGSYEQYFGPGTRLTVT.

This rearrangement joins TRBV9 to TRBJ1-3, with no clear D. V dropped 3 bases and J dropped 2 bases, with 12 bases sitting between them. The germline CDR1 and CDR2 sequences are SGDLS and YYNGEE. The CDR3 spans 15 residues. CDR3 sequence: CASSASPRTGNTIYF. The CDR3 nucleotides are TGTGCCAGCAGCGCCAGTCCTAGGACTGGAAACACCATATATTTT.

This chain uses TRBV20-1 with TRBJ2-7; D is ambiguous. The ends were cut back, 7 bases at V and 3 bases at J, with 10 bases in the middle. The CDR3 loop spans 11 amino acids. CDR1 DFQATT and CDR2 SNEGSKA come from the germline V gene (reference sequence). The CDR3 nucleotides read TGCAGTGATGGTAAGTACTACGAGCAGTACTTC. Encoded protein: CSDGKYYEQYF.

This chain uses TRBV27 with TRBJ1-5; D is perhaps TRBD1 (5 bases). Trimming shortened V by 8 bases and J by 4 bases, and 15 bases separated the two germline ends. CDR1 MNHEY and CDR2 SMNVEV come from the germline V gene (reference sequence). This CDR3 is built from 14 residues. The CDR3 nucleotides are TGTGCCAGCTCATTCTCGGGGGAAAATCAGCCCCAGCATTTT. Amino acid sequence: CASSFSGENQPQHF.

This clone was picked up one time. The rearrangement joins TRBV27 to TRBJ2-7; TRBD2 matches 7 bases. V shed 5 bases and J 3 bases; nucleotides not matched to a gene: 7. Germline loops: CDR1 MNHEY, CDR2 SMNVEV (reference sequence). The length of the CDR3 is 14 residues. CDR3 coding DNA: TGTGCCAGCAGTGTCTCAGCGGGAAACTACGAGCAGTACTTC. Protein product: CASSVSAGNYEQYF.

The chain employs TRBV28 and TRBJ2-5; TRBD1 is a possible D gene (5 bases). There are 14 residues in the CDR3. The V gene's germline CDR1 is MDHEN and CDR2 SYDVKM. Trimming removed 6 bases from V and 0 bases from J, with 11 bases in between. The CDR3 sequence is CASSQQEYQETQYF. The CDR3 nucleotides are TGTGCCAGCAGCCAACAGGAGTACCAAGAGACCCAGTACTTC.

A remark on this clone: The sample has other DNA sequences that encode this CDR3 too. The genes are TRBV19 and TRBJ1-2; 7 nucleotides match TRBD1. CDR1 and CDR2 (germline): LNHDA, SQIVND (reference sequence). Trimming cost V 6 bases and J 2 bases; bases outside gene matches: 3. This CDR3 spans 13 amino acids. The CDR3 DNA sequence: TGTGCCAGTAGCCTGACAGGGAACTATGGCTACACCTTC. Protein product: CASSLTGNYGYTF.

V and J are TRBV13 and TRBJ2-5; 9 bases line up with TRBD1. Trimming cost V 5 bases and J 2 bases; bases outside gene matches: 9. The germline V gene has CDR1 PRHDT and CDR2 FYEKMQ (reference sequence). This CDR3 contains 16 residues. CDR3 in DNA: TGTGCCAGCAGCCTTCTAGCGACAGGGGGTCAAGAGACCCAGTACTTC. Its translation is CASSLLATGGQETQYF.

The chain combines TRBV5-6 with TRBJ2-7; D is unresolved. The germline V and J ends were trimmed by 3 bases and 2 bases, with 6 bases remaining between them. Germline values: CDR1 SGHDT, CDR2 YYEEEE. The length of the CDR3 is 12 residues. CDR3 region: CASSSQTYEQYF. The CDR3 DNA reads TGTGCCAGCAGCTCCCAAACCTACGAGCAGTACTTC.

V gene TRBV4-1 combines with J gene TRBJ1-2; D unclear. V dropped 0 bases and J dropped 4 bases, with 12 bases sitting between them. The germline gives CDR1 MGHRA, CDR2 YSYEKL. The CDR3 length is 15 residues. CDR3 sequence (DNA): TGCGCCAGCAGCCAAGAATCAGGAGGATTCTATGGCTACACCTTC. Its translation is CASSQESGGFYGYTF.

This sequence joins TRBV5-4 and TRBJ1-1, with a possible D match to TRBD1 (5 bases). Deletions cut 4 bases from V and 5 bases from J, with 15 bases between. This CDR3 comprises 14 residues. Looked up from germline, CDR1 is SGHNT and CDR2 is YYREEE (reference sequence). CDR3 DNA: TGTGCCAGCAGCCTCTGGGGCAGGCGGACTGAAGCTTTCTTT. Amino acids: CASSLWGRRTEAFF.

The chain combines TRBV19 with TRBJ1-3; tentatively, D is TRBD1 (6 bases). The CDR3 has 16 residues. Trimming took 7 bases from V and 2 from J, leaving 18 bases between them. The germline V gene encodes CDR1 LNHDA and CDR2 SQIVND (reference sequence). CDR3 protein: CASNTIRPGAGNTIYF. The CDR3 bases are TGTGCCAGTAACACAATTCGTCCAGGGGCTGGAAACACCATATATTTT.

V gene TRBV27 combines with J gene TRBJ2-3; 11 bases agree with TRBD2. CDR1 is MNHEY and CDR2 is SMNVEV in the germline V gene (reference sequence). This CDR3 has 15 amino acids. V shed 3 bases, J shed 6 bases, and the junction held 5 bases outside the gene matches. The CDR3 loop is CASSFLASGRDTQYF. DNA of the CDR3: TGTGCCAGCAGTTTTCTTGCTAGCGGGAGGGATACGCAGTATTTT.

The V and J genes are TRBV4-2 and TRBJ2-1; D might be TRBD2 (6 bases). The CDR3 has 14 amino acids. Germline loops: CDR1 LGHNA, CDR2 YNFKEQ. Trimming left V 0 bases short and J 4 bases short, with 7 bases between. CDR3 nucleotide sequence: TGTGCCAGCAGCCAAGAGCGGGAATACAATGAGCAGTTCTTC. Protein sequence: CASSQEREYNEQFF.

This chain links TRBV4-1 with TRBJ2-2, with 7 bases matching TRBD1. This CDR3 has 17 amino acids. From germline, CDR1 is MGHRA and CDR2 YSYEKL. The J segment lost 7 bases and the V segment lost 0 bases, leaving 11 bases of the junction unmatched. The CDR3 DNA is TGCGCCAGCAGCCAAGACGCGAGGGGGCTAAATAACGGGGAGCTGTTTTTT. This sequence encodes CASSQDARGLNNGELFF.

This rearrangement joins TRBV4-1 to TRBJ1-5, with D possibly being TRBD1 (6 bases). Germline assignment: CDR1 MGHRA and CDR2 YSYEKL. Trimming cost V 0 bases and J 1 base, with 13 bases left between them. There are 17 residues in the CDR3. CDR3 sequence: CASSQDMGGGSNQPQHF. The CDR3 bases are TGCGCCAGCAGCCAAGATATGGGAGGGGGGAGCAATCAGCCCCAGCATTTT.

This clone came up once. The chain has TRBV29-1 and TRBJ2-1; TRBD1 aligns across 8 bases. With V trimmed by 7 bases and J by 4 bases, 9 bases remained unmatched. The CDR3 loop spans 14 amino acids. Germline values: CDR1 SQVTM, CDR2 ANQGSEA. The DNA for the CDR3 is TGCAGCGGAACCGGGACAGGAGCTTACAATGAGCAGTTCTTC. Its translation is CSGTGTGAYNEQFF.

The chain carries TRBV10-3 and TRBJ1-2; no reliable D call. In germline, CDR1 is ENHRY, CDR2 SYGVKD. Between the trimmed V and J ends, which lost 3 bases and 6 bases, there was a span of 8 bases. There are 12 residues in the CDR3. CDR3 nucleotide sequence: TGTGCCATCAGTGAAGGTCGGGATGGCTACACCTTC. This translates into CAISEGRDGYTF.

The chain joins TRBV5-6 to TRBJ1-4, with TRBD1 as a possible D gene (5 bases). This CDR3 is built from 16 residues. Germline CDR1 is SGHDT and CDR2 is YYEEEE. V lost 0 bases and J 7 bases, leaving 16 bases between the germline ends. Here the CDR3 reads CASSLGGSGAGEKLFF. CDR3 nucleotide sequence: TGTGCCAGCAGCTTGGGCGGGAGTGGGGCAGGTGAAAAACTGTTTTTT.

The CDR3 loop reads CAISDHLGTIYGYTF. The CDR3 DNA sequence: TGTGCCATCAGTGATCATTTGGGGACAATCTATGGCTACACCTTC. The chain links TRBV10-3 to TRBJ1-2, with D maybe TRBD1 (6 bases). CDR3 length equals 15 residues. Germline values: CDR1 ENHRY, CDR2 SYGVKD. Trimming stripped 3 bases from V and 4 bases from J, with 15 bases between.